The present T cell receptor (beta chain) was sequenced within a study of blood T cells in healthy people across ages. Then a second PCR, running about 6 to 12 cycles, was carried out with a sample-barcoded 5' primer and a J-beta primer mix. Each CDR3 protein gets one entry after TCRdb re-called the 5' RACE reads with MiXCR. The sample carries 1,500,000 or so distinct CDR3 sequences, approximately 43% recorded once. This clonotype has just a few counts. The sequence derives from a woman under 30 in good health. Specimen: blood.

CDR3 DNA sequence: TGCAGTGCTAGAGGTTTAAGAGATACGCAGTATTTT. Protein sequence: CSARGLRDTQYF. The rearrangement uses TRBV20-1 and TRBJ2-3; D is uncertain. From germline, CDR1 is DFQATT and CDR2 SNEGSKA (reference sequence). V lost 1 base and J lost 5, with 7 bases in between. The CDR3 covers 12 residues.